These T cell receptor beta chains were read from a single sample in a study of T cells after yellow fever vaccination. Via MiXCR, TCRdb re-called the 5' RACE reads, giving one row per CDR3 protein. The repertoire holds 620,000 or so distinct CDR3 sequences, with more than 9% as singletons. The sample in question was PBMCs, obtained on the day of the yellow fever booster vaccination. These receptors were collected from a man aged 30 to 39 who received the YFV17D yellow fever vaccine. The CDR3 runs from the conserved cysteine through the conserved F or W. The D gene is left open where the match is weak. Only part of the rows carry a size: once, few, many, or a class if the clone is expanded.

clone_size v_call d_call cdr3_aa
- TRBV14 - CASSQTGQNTDTLYF
few TRBV30 TRBD1 CAWMGQRYEQYF
- TRBV4-3 - CASSQDGGGNGYTF
few TRBV5-1 TRBD2 CASSYSGGARNEQFF
- TRBV12-3/TRBV12-4 - CASSLPSGQGANVLTF
few TRBV20-1 - CSGAGDSNEQFF
- TRBV20-1 - CSADKNTEAFF
- TRBV6-5 - CASSYGGTSYEQYF
few TRBV5-4 - CASSLRGARGETQYF
few TRBV20-1 - CSASGQPGEPQHF
few TRBV6-2/TRBV6-3 - CAGKGLNTEAFF
- TRBV10-1 - CASSNRDTSIQYF
few TRBV20-1 - CSARDPFRNTGELFF
- TRBV2 - CASSDRRNNEQFF
few TRBV20-1 - CSANRDPVPEQYF
- TRBV14 TRBD2 CASSLRLAAETQYF
- TRBV18 TRBD1 CASSPDRVGPNEQFF
- TRBV15 - CATSGRRYNEQFF
many TRBV28 - CASSGGPNEQFF
few TRBV7-3 - CASSLSGITDTQYF
few TRBV6-1 - CASSEVVKGQNIQYF
few TRBV20-1 - CSAWGVEQYF
- TRBV5-4 - CASSEGVRGTDTQYF
many TRBV6-1 TRBD1 CASSERQGVSTEAFF
- TRBV5-1 - CASSQALADTQYF
few TRBV28 TRBD1 CASREDRGLPSYEQYF
few TRBV7-2 TRBD1 CASSFILGRGPETQYF
few TRBV11-2 - CASSLYTQETQYF
many TRBV7-6 TRBD2 CASSGTSGRGPEQFF